Here is one TCR beta chain with its context. These data belong to a study of molecular identifiers for immune sequencing clone quantification. V shed 10 bases and J shed 2 bases, with 15 bases lying between them. CDR1 is SNHLY, CDR2 FYNNEI, per germline. The CDR3 is 13 amino acids. TCRdb ran MiXCR on the PCR reads and lists one entry per CDR3 protein. The sample lists around 40,000 distinct CDR3 sequences, approximately 21% occurring once. The sequenced sample consisted of naive CD8+ T cells from blood, with Jurkat cell RNA spiked in. The subset was: FACS-sorted CD8+CD4-CCR7+CD45RA+ naive T cells. V usage is TRBV2 and J usage is TRBJ2-7, with D hard to call. The TCR comes from a human donor in good health. Some libraries in this study had Jurkat cell RNA spiked in. CDR3 region: CANLSPETYEQYF. Here the CDR3 DNA reads TGTGCCAACCTATCCCCGGAGACCTACGAGCAGTACTTC.